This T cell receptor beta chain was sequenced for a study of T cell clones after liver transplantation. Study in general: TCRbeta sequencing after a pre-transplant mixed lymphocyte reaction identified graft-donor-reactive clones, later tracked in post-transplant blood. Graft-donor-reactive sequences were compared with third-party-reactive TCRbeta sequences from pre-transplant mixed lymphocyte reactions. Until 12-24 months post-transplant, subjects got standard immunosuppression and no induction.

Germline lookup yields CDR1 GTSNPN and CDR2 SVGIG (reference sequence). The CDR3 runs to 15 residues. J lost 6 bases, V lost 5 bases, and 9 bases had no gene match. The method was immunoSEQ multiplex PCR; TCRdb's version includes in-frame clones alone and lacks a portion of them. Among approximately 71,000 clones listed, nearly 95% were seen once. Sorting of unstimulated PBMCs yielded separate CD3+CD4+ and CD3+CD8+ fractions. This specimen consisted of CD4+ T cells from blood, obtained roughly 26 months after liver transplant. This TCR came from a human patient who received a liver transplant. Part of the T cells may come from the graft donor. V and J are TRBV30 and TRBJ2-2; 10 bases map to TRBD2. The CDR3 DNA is TGTGCCTGGGCCCGTGGAGCGGGAGGGCCCGGGGAGCTGTTTTTT. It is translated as CAWARGAGGPGELFF.